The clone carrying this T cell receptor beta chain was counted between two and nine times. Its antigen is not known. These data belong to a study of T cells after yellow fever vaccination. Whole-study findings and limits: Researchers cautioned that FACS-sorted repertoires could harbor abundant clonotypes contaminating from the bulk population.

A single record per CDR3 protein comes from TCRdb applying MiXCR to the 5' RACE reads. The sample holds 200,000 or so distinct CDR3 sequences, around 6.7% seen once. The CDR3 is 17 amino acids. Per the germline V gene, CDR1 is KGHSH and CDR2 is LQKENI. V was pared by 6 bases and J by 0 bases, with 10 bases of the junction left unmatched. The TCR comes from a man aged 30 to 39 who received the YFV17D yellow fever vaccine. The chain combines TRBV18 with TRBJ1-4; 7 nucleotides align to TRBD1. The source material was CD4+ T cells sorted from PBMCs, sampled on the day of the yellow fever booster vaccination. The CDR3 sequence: CASSLRGYRATNEKLFF. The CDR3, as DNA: TGTGCCAGCTCCCTCAGGGGGTACAGAGCAACTAATGAAAAACTGTTTTTT.